A single sample is the source of the 8 T cell receptor beta chains below, sequenced in a study of post-analysis software for immune sequencing data. Overall study findings and caveats: Controls showed lower frequencies than patients for four to six TRBV segments, and TRBV5-6, TRBV5-1 and TRBV20-1 were among these.

Prepared libraries of TCR beta cDNA carried unique molecular identifiers. TCRdb recomputed calls from the PCR reads with MiXCR, one row per CDR3 protein. Here the sample spans some 700,000 distinct CDR3 sequences, roughly three fifths being singletons. These receptors' targets are unknown. Input material: blood. Every receptor here comes from a girl aged 2-10 years with multiple sclerosis.

This clonotype has just a few counts. The chain employs TRBV5-5 and TRBJ2-7; D gene unclear. The CDR3 spans 12 residues. CDR1 and CDR2 (germline): SGHKS, YYEKEE (reference sequence). The V end was cut by 3 bases, the J end by 3 bases, with 7 bases between. CDR3 in amino acids: CASSWGNYEQYF. The DNA for the CDR3 is TGTGCCAGCAGCTGGGGAAACTACGAGCAGTACTTC.

The gene calls are TRBV6-2 or TRBV6-3 and TRBJ2-2, with unresolved D. This CDR3 comprises 15 residues. Germline V CDR1 and CDR2: MNHEY, SVGEGT. Trimming took 8 bases from V and 1 from J, leaving 14 bases between them. CDR3 loop: CASGSRNRNTGELFF. In DNA form, the CDR3 reads TGTGCCAGCGGGTCCAGGAACCGGAACACCGGGGAGCTGTTTTTT.

V and J are TRBV14 and TRBJ2-1, with D perhaps TRBD1 (7 bases). V was trimmed by 7 bases and J by 4 bases, leaving 11 bases between them. Per the germline V gene, CDR1 is SGHDN and CDR2 is FVKESK. The CDR3 consists of 13 residues. The CDR3 DNA is TGTGCCAGCAAGGAGGGGGCGTACAATGAGCAGTTCTTC. As protein: CASKEGAYNEQFF.

The chain joins TRBV11-2 to TRBJ2-5; 7 positions agree with TRBD2. CDR1 and CDR2 (germline): SGHAT, FQNNGV. This CDR3 contains 16 residues. Trimming removed 1 base from V and 7 bases from J; junction bases left unmatched: 12. In nucleotides, the CDR3 is TGTGCCAGCAGCTTAGGTCCCGAGACTAGCCGGGCGACCCAGTACTTC. It translates to CASSLGPETSRATQYF.

This clonotype is a singleton in its sample. This chain joins TRBV7-9 and TRBJ1-2; D is undetermined. Germline CDR1 and CDR2: SEHNR and FQNEAQ (reference sequence). This CDR3 has 13 amino acids. V lost 1 base to trimming and J lost 8 bases, with 11 bases between them. CDR3 amino acids: CASSLDLLHGYTF. For the CDR3, the DNA is TGTGCCAGCAGCTTAGATTTACTTCACGGCTACACCTTC.

The chain uses TRBV5-4 and TRBJ2-5; D uncertain. V was pared by 3 bases and J by 8 bases, with 8 bases between. The CDR3 is 11 amino acids. Germline V gene lookup returns CDR1 SGHNT and CDR2 YYREEE (reference sequence). The CDR3 loop is CASSWMGTQYF. The CDR3 DNA sequence: TGTGCCAGCAGCTGGATGGGTACCCAGTACTTC.

V gene TRBV28 combines with J gene TRBJ2-3; 14 nucleotides line up with TRBD2. The CDR3 sequence is 18 residues long. CDR1 and CDR2 (germline): MDHEN, SYDVKM. Trimming at V came to 5 bases and at J to 5 bases, leaving 12 bases not matched to a gene. DNA for the CDR3: TGTGCCAGCAGTCCGGGACTAGCGGGAGTGAGATGGGAAGATACGCAGTATTTT. Translation: CASSPGLAGVRWEDTQYF.

V gene TRBV20-1 combines with J gene TRBJ1-2; TRBD1 is a possible D gene (5 bases). Germline loops: CDR1 DFQATT, CDR2 SNEGSKA (reference sequence). The CDR3 spans 12 residues. V was trimmed by 3 bases and J by 8 bases, leaving 13 bases between them. CDR3 amino acids: CSASGGLGGYTF. In nucleotides, the CDR3 is TGCAGTGCTAGTGGGGGACTAGGAGGCTACACCTTC.